This record concerns one T cell receptor beta chain sequence. Germline is not matched at one junction end, which may reflect a read error. This entry is derived from a study of low-dose radiotherapy and immunotherapy resistance in tumors. Study-wide context: Patients were treated with intravenous nivolumab at 240 mg every two weeks and were also dosed with ipilimumab at 1 mg/kg every six weeks.

Covering alpha and beta chains, TRAV- and TRBV-specific primers were used for the first-strand cDNA. With a V-primer adapter and a constant-region primer, TCRs were amplified for around 21 PCR cycles. TCRdb called the reads again in MiXCR, with one record for every CDR3 protein. The sample contains tens of thousands of distinct CDR3 sequences, approximately 26% of which appear only once. This CDR3 spans 13 amino acids. Sample time point: before trial treatment. This sequence joins TRBV12-3 or TRBV12-4 and TRBJ2-3, with TRBD1 matching over 9 bases. The receptor comes from a male donor with prostate cancer. The source material was PBMCs, sampled before treatment. This CDR3 is CASSFTTGTGMDF. The CDR3 nucleotides are TGTGCCAGCAGTTTTACTACCGGGACAGGGATGGATTTT.